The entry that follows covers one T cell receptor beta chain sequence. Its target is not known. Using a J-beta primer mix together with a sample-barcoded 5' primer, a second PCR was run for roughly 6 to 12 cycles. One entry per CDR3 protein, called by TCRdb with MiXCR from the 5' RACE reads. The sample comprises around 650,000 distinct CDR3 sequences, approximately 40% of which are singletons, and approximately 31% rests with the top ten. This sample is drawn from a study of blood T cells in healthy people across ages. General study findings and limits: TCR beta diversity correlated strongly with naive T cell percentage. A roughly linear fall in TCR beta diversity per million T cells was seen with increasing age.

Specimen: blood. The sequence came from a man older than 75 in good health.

The CDR3 DNA reads TGTGCCAGCAGCCGCGAGGGGCGAATTAATCGGAATGAGCAGTTCTTC. Amino acids: CASSREGRINRNEQFF. The V gene is TRBV7-2, the J gene TRBJ2-1; D tentatively fits TRBD1 or TRBD2 (5 bases each). Germline loops: CDR1 SGHTA, CDR2 FQGNSA. Deletions cut 5 bases from V and 7 bases from J, with 21 bases between. There are 16 residues in the CDR3.